The present T cell receptor beta chain was sequenced within a study of CD8 T cells in Susac syndrome. Regarding the study as a whole: It was acknowledged in the study that its TCR sequencing and HLA analysis involved a relatively small number of individuals.

Sequencing targeted TCR beta in blood CD8+ and CD4+ T cells. Germline loops: CDR1 SGHVS, CDR2 FQNEAQ. This CDR3 contains 13 residues. Between the trimmed V and J ends, which lost 1 base and 6 bases, there was a span of 9 bases. With respect to this clonotype: Its antigen is unknown.

Random hexamers served to reverse transcribe roughly 0.5 to 1 ug RNA. Coverage of TCR beta CDR3 amplification by immunoSEQ multiplex PCR extended to 54 Vbeta and 13 Jbeta. TCRdb recomputed calls from the immunoSEQ multiplex PCR reads with MiXCR, one row per CDR3 protein. The sample includes about 130,000 distinct CDR3 sequences, about 90% of them seen just once. Sequenced material: CD8+ T cells from PBMCs. The TCR comes from a human donor with multiple sclerosis. V is TRBV7-8 and J is TRBJ1-1, with D unresolved. CDR3 region: CASSLELVPEAFF. CDR3 DNA: TGTGCCAGCAGCTTAGAGTTGGTCCCTGAAGCTTTCTTT.